This T cell receptor beta chain was profiled in a study of PD-L1 blockade in urothelial cancer. For the study at large: After treatment start, blood was analyzed at 3 weeks (second dose) and at 6 weeks.

The sample's time point: pretreatment peripheral blood. Germline values: CDR1 LGHNT, CDR2 FRNRAP. CDR3 length: 14 residues. Germline trimming cut 5 bases from V and 11 bases from J; bases unmatched to any gene: 5. Using immunoSEQ multiplex PCR, the repertoire was profiled, and TCRdb retains in-frame clones only, with some absent. The sample gives some 40,000 clones, approximately 80% of which show up once; approximately 16% is in the top ten. The chain couples TRBV12-5 to TRBJ2-1, with 14 bases lining up with TRBD2. The TCR comes from a man older than 75 with urothelial cancer. The sample in question was PBMCs, obtained around atezolizumab (anti-PD-L1) treatment. CDR3 DNA: TGTGCTAGTGGTCAGGGGACTAGCGGGAGTAAGCAGTTCTTC. It encodes CASGQGTSGSKQFF.